This TCR beta chain came from a study of HIV-infected patients and healthy controls. The study, taken as a whole, reports: CDR3 sharing between individuals was lower in HIV-infected patients than in healthy controls.

This clonotype was seen at least ten times. Antigen: not known. CDR3 length equals 15 residues. Trimming removed 1 base at V and 2 bases at J, with 10 bases between. Germline-derived CDR1 and CDR2 are MNHNS and SASEGT. Around 530 ng RNA was reverse transcribed with alpha and beta constant-region primers. Using multiplexing indices, alpha and beta chain libraries were generated apart by chain-specific third strand synthesis. TCRdb redid the calling of the 5' RACE reads with MiXCR, one entry per CDR3 protein. The sample holds about 18,000 distinct CDR3 sequences, under 9% seen once. Roughly three months, about 14 weeks, into antiretroviral therapy, follow-up blood was collected. The repertoire came from unfractionated whole blood and reflected all unsorted peripheral T cells. Enrollment excluded donors with tumors, hepatitis B or C, or recent vaccination.

This chain connects TRBV6-1 to TRBJ2-3; D perhaps matches TRBD1 (5 bases). The source is an adult with HIV infection. The source material was blood, sampled during antiretroviral therapy. This CDR3 reads CASSEVTGYTDTQYF. The CDR3, as DNA: TGTGCCAGCAGTGAAGTTACAGGCTACACAGATACGCAGTATTTT.